This T cell receptor beta chain was documented in a study of beta chain features in type 1 diabetes. Background on the study: Researchers looked at some 110 million sorted cells across all samples. General study findings and limits: Within each of all four CD4+ subsets, Type 1 diabetes patients had TCRB CDR3s that were moderately but significantly shorter. In the patient group, naive, central memory and Treg TCRB repertoires seemed more alike than in the healthy donor group.

CDR1 and CDR2 from the germline V gene are SSHAT and FNYEAQ (reference sequence). The CDR3 consists of 16 residues. V lost 5 bases to trimming and J lost 5 bases; unmatched junction nucleotides: 9. This clone was observed a handful of times. No antigen is known for it. Sequenced material consisted of expressed TCRB transcripts (all of the isolated RNA was reverse transcribed). Sequencing used immunoSEQ multiplex PCR; TCRdb keeps in-frame clones, though not all of them. The top ten hold approximately 0.016% of the sample, which has roughly 330,000 clones, roughly 13% seen once. The chain combines TRBV7-7 with TRBJ2-5; 12 bases fit TRBD2. This receptor was taken from a woman between 18 and 29 years old with type 1 diabetes. Specimen: naive CD4+ T cells from blood. The CDR3 DNA reads TGTGCCAGCAGCCCACGACTAGCGGGAGTAGGGGAGACCCAGTACTTC. Translation gives CASSPRLAGVGETQYF.